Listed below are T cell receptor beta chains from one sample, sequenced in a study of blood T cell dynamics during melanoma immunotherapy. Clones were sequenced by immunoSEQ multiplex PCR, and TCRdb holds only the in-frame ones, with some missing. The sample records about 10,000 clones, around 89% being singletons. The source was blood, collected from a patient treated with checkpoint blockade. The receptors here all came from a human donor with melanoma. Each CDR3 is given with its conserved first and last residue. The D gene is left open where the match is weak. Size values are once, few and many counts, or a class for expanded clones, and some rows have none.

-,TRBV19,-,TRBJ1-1,TGTGCCAGTAGTATAAAAGGGCTCAGCCCGAACACTGAAGCTTTCTTT,CASSIKGLSPNTEAFF
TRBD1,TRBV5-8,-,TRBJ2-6,TGTGCCAGCAGCCCGGGGACAGTAACTTTTTTCTCTGGGGCCAACGTCCTGACTTTC,CASSPGTVTFFSGANVLTF
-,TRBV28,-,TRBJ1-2,TGTGCCAGCAGTTTAGCCGGATATGGCTACACCTTC,CASSLAGYGYTF
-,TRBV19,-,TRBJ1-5,TGTGCCAGTAGTACCTCTGGGATACGGGGTCAGCCCCAGCATTTT,CASSTSGIRGQPQHF
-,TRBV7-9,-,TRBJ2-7,TGTGCCAGCAGCTCTCGGGTCTACGAGCAGTACTTC,CASSSRVYEQYF
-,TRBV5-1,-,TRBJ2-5,TGCGCCAGCAGCCGCAGTGAACAAGAGACCCAGTACTTC,CASSRSEQETQYF
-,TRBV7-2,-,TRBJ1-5,TGTGCCAGCAGCTTAGTGGCCCCCCGGCCCCAGCATTTT,CASSLVAPRPQHF
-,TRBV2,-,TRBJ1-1,TGTGCCAGCAGTGATCAGTACACTGAAGCTTTCTTT,CASSDQYTEAFF
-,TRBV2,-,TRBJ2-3,TGTGCCAGCAGTCGTCCGGGGGTAACAGATACGCAGTATTTT,CASSRPGVTDTQYF
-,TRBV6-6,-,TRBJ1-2,TGTGCCAGCAGCCCAGGACAGCGCTATGGCTACACCTTC,CASSPGQRYGYTF
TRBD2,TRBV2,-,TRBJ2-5,TGTGCCAGCAGTGCACCGGGGAGGGCTCAAGGGACCCAGTACTTC,CASSAPGRAQGTQYF
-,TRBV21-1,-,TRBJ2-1,TGTGCCAGCAGCAAAGATCCCAGACTCGCCGACCTTTACAATGAGCAGTTCTTC,CASSKDPRLADLYNEQFF
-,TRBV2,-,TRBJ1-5,TGTGCCAGCAGTGGAGGGGATTTGGGCAATCAGCCCCAGCATTTT,CASSGGDLGNQPQHF
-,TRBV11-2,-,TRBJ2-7,TGTGCCAGCAGCTTAGTGCGAAGGGGCTACGAGCAGTACTTC,CASSLVRRGYEQYF
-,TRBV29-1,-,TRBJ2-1,TGCAGCGCCGGGCGGGGAGGTGAGCAGTTCTTC,CSAGRGGEQFF
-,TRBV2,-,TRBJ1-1,TGTGCCAGCAGTGAGGGGAGGAGGTCCACTGAAGCTTTCTTT,CASSEGRRSTEAFF
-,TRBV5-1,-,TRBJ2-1,TGCGCCAGCAGTTTACTCGATTACAATGAGCAGTTCTTC,CASSLLDYNEQFF
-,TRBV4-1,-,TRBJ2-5,TGCGCCAGCAGCCAAGGTAGAGGGGAGACCCAGTACTTC,CASSQGRGETQYF
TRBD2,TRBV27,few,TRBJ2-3,TGTGCCAGCAGGATGCTAGCGGGGGCGAGGGATACGCAGTATTTT,CASRMLAGARDTQYF
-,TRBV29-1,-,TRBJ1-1,TGCAGCGTGTACCTGGGGAACACTGAAGCTTTCTTT,CSVYLGNTEAFF
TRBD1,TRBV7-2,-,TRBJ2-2,TGTGCCAGCAGCCTACCGACAGGGCTGGCCGGGGAGCTGTTTTTT,CASSLPTGLAGELFF
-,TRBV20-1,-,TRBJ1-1,TGCAGTGCATCGATGAACAGCGAAGCTTTCTTT,CSASMNSEAFF
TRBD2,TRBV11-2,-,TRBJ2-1,TGTGCCAGCAGCTTAGGGACTAGCGGGACCACCCGCCCCCATGAGCAGTTCTTC,CASSLGTSGTTRPHEQFF